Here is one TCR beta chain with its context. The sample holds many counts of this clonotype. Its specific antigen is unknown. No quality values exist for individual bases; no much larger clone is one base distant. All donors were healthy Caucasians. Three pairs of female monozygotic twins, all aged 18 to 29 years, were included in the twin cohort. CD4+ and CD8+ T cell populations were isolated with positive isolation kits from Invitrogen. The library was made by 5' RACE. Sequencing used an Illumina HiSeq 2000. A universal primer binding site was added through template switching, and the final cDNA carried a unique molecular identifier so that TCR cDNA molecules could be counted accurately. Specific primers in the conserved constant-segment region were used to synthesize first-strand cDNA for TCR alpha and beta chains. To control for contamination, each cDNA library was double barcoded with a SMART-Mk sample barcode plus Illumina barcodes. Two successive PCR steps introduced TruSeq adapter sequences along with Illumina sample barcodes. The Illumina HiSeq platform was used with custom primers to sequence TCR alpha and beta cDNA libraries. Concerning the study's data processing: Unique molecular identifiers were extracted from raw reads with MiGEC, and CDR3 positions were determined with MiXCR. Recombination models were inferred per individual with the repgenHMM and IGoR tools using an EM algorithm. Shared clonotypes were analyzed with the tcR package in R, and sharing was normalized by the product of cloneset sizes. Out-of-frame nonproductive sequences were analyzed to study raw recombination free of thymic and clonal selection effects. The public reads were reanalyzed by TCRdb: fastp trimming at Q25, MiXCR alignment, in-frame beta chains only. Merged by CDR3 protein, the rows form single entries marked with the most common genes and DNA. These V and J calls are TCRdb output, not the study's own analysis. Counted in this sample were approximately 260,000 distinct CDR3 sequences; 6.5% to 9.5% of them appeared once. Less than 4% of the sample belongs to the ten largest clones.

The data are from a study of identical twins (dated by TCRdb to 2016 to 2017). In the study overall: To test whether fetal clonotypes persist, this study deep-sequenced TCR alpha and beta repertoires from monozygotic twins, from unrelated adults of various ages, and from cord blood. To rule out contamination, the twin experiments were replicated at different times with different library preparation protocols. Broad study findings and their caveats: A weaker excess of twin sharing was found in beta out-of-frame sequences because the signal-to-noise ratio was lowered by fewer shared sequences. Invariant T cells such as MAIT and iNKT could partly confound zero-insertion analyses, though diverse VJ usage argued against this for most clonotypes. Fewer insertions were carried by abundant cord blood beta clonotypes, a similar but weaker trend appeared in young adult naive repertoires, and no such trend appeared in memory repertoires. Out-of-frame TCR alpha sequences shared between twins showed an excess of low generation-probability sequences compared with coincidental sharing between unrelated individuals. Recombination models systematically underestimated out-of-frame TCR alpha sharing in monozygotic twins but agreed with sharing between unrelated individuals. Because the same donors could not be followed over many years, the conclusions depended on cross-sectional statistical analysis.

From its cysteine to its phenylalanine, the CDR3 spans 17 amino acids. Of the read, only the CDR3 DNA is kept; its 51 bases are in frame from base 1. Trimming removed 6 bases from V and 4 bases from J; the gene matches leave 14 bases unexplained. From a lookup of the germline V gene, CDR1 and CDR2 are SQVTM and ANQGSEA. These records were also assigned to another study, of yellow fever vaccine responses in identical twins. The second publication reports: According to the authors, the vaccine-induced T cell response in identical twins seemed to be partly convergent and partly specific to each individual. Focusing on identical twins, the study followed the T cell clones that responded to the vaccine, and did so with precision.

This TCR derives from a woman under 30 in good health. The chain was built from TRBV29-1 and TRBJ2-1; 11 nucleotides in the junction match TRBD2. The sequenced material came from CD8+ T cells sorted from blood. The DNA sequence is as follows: TGCAGCGTCCCCCGCGAGACTAGCGGGATCACTTACAATGAGCAGTTCTTC. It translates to CSVPRETSGITYNEQFF.